Each of the 6 T cell receptor beta chains below was sequenced from the same sample in a study of brain T cells in children with intractable seizures. TCRdb's copy holds only in-frame clones and misses some; the assay was immunoSEQ multiplex PCR. The repertoire holds some 41,000 clones, with 80% to 95% as singletons. The sample here was peripheral blood, taken at surgery. The receptors shown here come from a girl aged 2-10 years with tuberous sclerosis and intractable seizures.

This clone has only a few counts. The chain is built from TRBV30 and TRBJ2-2; D is undetermined. The length of the CDR3 is 12 residues. Trimming shortened V by 3 bases and J by 2 bases, and 4 bases separated the two germline ends. CDR1 GTSNPN and CDR2 SVGIG come from the germline V gene (reference sequence). This CDR3 is CAWSGNTGELFF. The CDR3 DNA reads as TGTGCCTGGAGCGGCAACACCGGGGAGCTGTTTTTT.

This clone was observed a single time. The chain couples TRBV7-2 to TRBJ2-7; perhaps D is TRBD1 or TRBD2 (6 bases each). The germline CDR1 and CDR2 sequences are SGHTA and FQGNSA. This CDR3 spans 15 amino acids. Trimming left V 6 bases short and J 4 bases short, with 19 bases between. This CDR3 is CASSRTVTGTYEQYF. The CDR3 DNA is TGTGCCAGCAGTCGAACCGTAACAGGGACTTACGAGCAGTACTTC.

The chain recombines TRBV24-1 with TRBJ1-1; D not certain. With 3 bases removed from V and 3 bases from J, the gap between germline ends came to 4 bases. The CDR3 loop spans 12 amino acids. The V gene's germline CDR1 is KGHDR and CDR2 SFDVKD. CDR3 amino acids: CATSDRDTEAFF. The CDR3 nucleotides are TGTGCCACCAGTGATAGAGACACTGAAGCTTTCTTT.

V and J are TRBV6-6 and TRBJ1-3; D may be TRBD1 (5 bases). This CDR3 has 17 amino acids. Trimming pared 5 bases from V and 0 bases from J, leaving 17 bases between. Per germline, CDR1 MNHNY and CDR2 SVGAGI (reference sequence). The CDR3 loop reads CASSPTRVLSSGNTIYF. The CDR3 DNA reads as TGTGCCAGCAGTCCAACCAGGGTTTTGAGCTCTGGAAACACCATATATTTT.

There are a few counts of this clone. The chain links TRBV5-6 to TRBJ1-3; D might be TRBD1 (5 bases). Looked up from germline, CDR1 is SGHDT and CDR2 is YYEEEE. V lost 5 bases, J lost 0 bases, and 12 bases lay in between. There are 15 residues in the CDR3. In DNA form, the CDR3 reads TGTGCCAGCAGTTCCGACAGTTTCTCTGGAAACACCATATATTTT. The encoded protein is CASSSDSFSGNTIYF.

The chain links TRBV19 to TRBJ1-1; D might be TRBD1 (5 bases). The CDR3 sequence is 14 residues long. V lost 5 bases, J lost 0 bases, and 10 bases lay in between. Per germline, CDR1 LNHDA and CDR2 SQIVND (reference sequence). CDR3: CASSPAGLNTEAFF. DNA of the CDR3: TGTGCCAGTAGTCCCGCGGGGCTGAACACTGAAGCTTTCTTT. Drawing the rest from reference TRBV19 and TRBJ1-1, the complete variable domain is DGGITQSPKYLFRKEGQNVTLSCEQNLNHDAMYWYRQDPGQGLRLIYYSQIVNDFQKGDIAEGYSVSREKKESFPLTVTSAQKNPTAFYLCASSPAGLNTEAFFGQGTRLTVV.